Reported below is one T cell receptor beta chain. Its specificity is not known. This specimen comes from a study of T cells expressing NK-cell markers. Making the TCR beta cDNA relied on 5'RACE template switching with UMIs. From its re-call of the 5' RACE reads, TCRdb lists each CDR3 protein once, without DNA. The sample holds 550,000 to 600,000 distinct CDR3 sequences. Points from the study as a whole: Similarly, these clonotypes led the CD3+CD56-NKG2C+ fraction as well in four donors.

The CDR3 totals 14 residues. In germline, CDR1 is DFQATT, CDR2 SNEGSKA (reference sequence). This chain links TRBV20-1 with TRBJ1-1; as DNA is missing, the TRBD1 call by TCRdb cannot be tested. Material: blood T cells: a sorted CD56 or NKG2C T cell subset, CD4+ or CD8+ T cells, or bulk PBMC T cells (not recorded which). The origin of this receptor is a man aged 18 to 30 in good health. The CDR3 sequence is CSARVGGRNTEAFF.